These 9 T cell receptor beta chains share one sample of origin, sequenced in a study of shared clonotypes between healthy human individuals. Profiled with immunoSEQ multiplex PCR; TCRdb holds only in-frame clones, not every one. The sample yields roughly 1.4 million clones, roughly 98.5% seen once. Sequenced sample: naive CD4+ T cells sorted from blood. Subset defined: CD45RA+ positively selected. Receptor source: a man under 40 in good health.

Comment on this clone: This may come from a read error, since a much larger clone is one base off. The sample contains more than one DNA sequence encoding this CDR3. This rearrangement joins TRBV28 to TRBJ2-7; D remains unclear. Trimming pared 2 bases from V and 3 bases from J, leaving 2 bases between. The CDR3 loop spans 11 amino acids. CDR1 MDHEN and CDR2 SYDVKM come from the germline V gene. The CDR3 is CASSLVYEQYF. CDR3 bases: TGTGCCAGCAGTTTAGTCTACGAGCAGTACTTC.

The gene calls are TRBV29-1 and TRBJ1-1; D may be TRBD1 (6 bases). The CDR3 sequence is 12 residues long. Germline V CDR1 and CDR2: SQVTM, ANQGSEA. Between the trimmed V and J ends, which lost 7 bases and 4 bases, there was a span of 13 bases. CDR3 DNA sequence: TGCAGCGGGGGGGGCATCGGCACTGAAGCTTTCTTT. Translation gives CSGGGIGTEAFF.

With regard to this clone: The sample contains more than one DNA sequence encoding this CDR3. This sequence joins TRBV11-2 and TRBJ2-7; D possibly corresponds to TRBD2 (6 bases). The V end was cut by 3 bases, the J end by 3 bases, with 12 bases between. In germline, CDR1 is SGHAT, CDR2 FQNNGV. The CDR3 has 14 residues. CDR3 protein: CASSFGTSLYEQYF. DNA of the CDR3: TGTGCCAGCAGCTTCGGGACTTCTCTCTACGAGCAGTACTTC. Filled out from reference TRBV11-2 and TRBJ2-7, the complete variable domain reads EAGVAQSPRYKIIEKRQSVAFWCNPISGHATLYWYQQILGQGPKLLIQFQNNGVVDDSQLPKDRFSAERLKGVDSTLKIQPAKLEDSAVYLCASSFGTSLYEQYFGPGTRLTVT.

The V call is TRBV4-3, the J call TRBJ2-1, with TRBD2 matching over 14 bases. This CDR3 is 17 amino acids long. Losses at the gene ends were 1 base for V and 8 bases for J; bases not matched to a gene: 7. Germline V gene sequence: CDR1 LGHNA, CDR2 YSLEER. Written as DNA, the CDR3 is TGCGCCAGCAGCCAAGCCTACCGACTAGCGGGAGGGGATGAGCAGTTCTTC. This gives the protein CASSQAYRLAGGDEQFF.

The J gene is TRBJ1-2, the V gene TRBV6-6, with 9 bases matching TRBD1. V trimming: 7 bases; J trimming: 7 bases; junction bases outside the gene matches: 10. Germline CDR1 and CDR2: MNHNY and SVGAGI (reference sequence). This CDR3 is 14 amino acids long. Here the CDR3 reads CASNNGDRASGYTF. CDR3 bases: TGTGCCAGCAATAATGGGGACAGGGCCTCTGGCTACACCTTC.

The chain uses TRBV7-2 and TRBJ2-7; D is ambiguous. Trimming removed 5 bases at V and 6 bases at J, with 14 bases between. Germline V CDR1 and CDR2: SGHTA, FQGNSA. The CDR3 loop spans 13 amino acids. The DNA for the CDR3 is TGTGCCAGCAGCCCTCCGGGTCTCCTCGAGCAGTACTTC. Translated: CASSPPGLLEQYF.

DNA of the CDR3: TGTGCCAGCAGTTTAGGCGGACAGAGAATTGGAAAACTGTTTTTT. This translates into CASSLGGQRIGKLFF. The gene calls are TRBV28 and TRBJ1-4; D possibly corresponds to TRBD1 (6 bases). Between the trimmed V and J ends, which lost 2 bases and 10 bases, there was a span of 17 bases. The CDR3 runs 15 residues. The germline V gene encodes CDR1 MDHEN and CDR2 SYDVKM.

On this clone: The same CDR3 is also encoded by other DNA sequences in this sample. The V gene is TRBV5-1, the J gene TRBJ2-7; perhaps TRBD2 as D (5 bases). The V end lost 2 bases, the J end lost 2 bases, and 8 bases lay between the germline ends. CDR1 and CDR2 (germline): SGHRS, YFSETQ. This CDR3 region has 13 residues. CDR3 in amino acids: CASSFGLTYEQYF. CDR3 DNA: TGCGCCAGCAGCTTCGGACTGACCTACGAGCAGTACTTC.

The CDR3 here is CASGPGAPYEQYF. CDR3 nucleotide sequence: TGCGCCAGCGGCCCGGGGGCACCCTACGAGCAGTACTTC. The chain employs TRBV4-1 and TRBJ2-7, with D perhaps given as TRBD1 or TRBD2 (6 bases each). Germline V gene data show CDR1 as MGHRA and CDR2 as YSYEKL. The V and J ends lost 8 bases and 2 bases respectively, with 13 bases between them. The CDR3 runs to 13 residues.